The T cell receptor beta chain under discussion was sequenced for a study of blood T cell repertoires in COVID-19. Here immunoSEQ multiplex PCR was the method, and the copy in TCRdb shows in-frame clones only, minus some. This sample has about 150,000 clones, with about 80% found just once. The CDR3 runs 15 residues. Germline lookup yields CDR1 SGDLS and CDR2 YYNGEE. Losses at the gene ends were 3 bases for V and 1 base for J; bases not matched to a gene: 5. The specimen sequenced was peripheral blood. This chain joins TRBV9 and TRBJ2-3; TRBD1 matches at 7 bases. This sequence was found in a man aged 55 to 70 with acute or convalescent COVID-19. This chain's CDR3 is CASSATDRGTDTQYF. The CDR3 DNA sequence: TGTGCCAGCAGCGCCACCGACAGGGGCACAGATACGCAGTATTTT.